This record looks at one T cell receptor beta chain sequence and its context. This CDR3 is also generated by other DNA sequences in the sample. The authors extracted RNA and reverse transcribed it into cDNA as the sequencing template. Profiled with immunoSEQ multiplex PCR; TCRdb holds only in-frame clones, not every one. The data hold around 80,000 clones, with roughly 51% observed a single time. The CDR3 is 13 residues long. From germline, CDR1 is SGHTA and CDR2 FQGTGA. Trimming removed 3 bases at V and 3 bases at J, with 8 bases between. The data derive from a study of CD8+ T cells in alopecia areata.

The TCR comes from a human donor with alopecia areata. The chain recombines TRBV7-3 with TRBJ1-1; D is possibly TRBD1 (5 bases). Material: NKG2D-high CD8+ T cells sorted from blood. The CDR3: CASSFGGDTEAFF. In nucleotides, the CDR3 is TGTGCCAGCAGCTTTGGAGGGGACACTGAAGCTTTCTTT.